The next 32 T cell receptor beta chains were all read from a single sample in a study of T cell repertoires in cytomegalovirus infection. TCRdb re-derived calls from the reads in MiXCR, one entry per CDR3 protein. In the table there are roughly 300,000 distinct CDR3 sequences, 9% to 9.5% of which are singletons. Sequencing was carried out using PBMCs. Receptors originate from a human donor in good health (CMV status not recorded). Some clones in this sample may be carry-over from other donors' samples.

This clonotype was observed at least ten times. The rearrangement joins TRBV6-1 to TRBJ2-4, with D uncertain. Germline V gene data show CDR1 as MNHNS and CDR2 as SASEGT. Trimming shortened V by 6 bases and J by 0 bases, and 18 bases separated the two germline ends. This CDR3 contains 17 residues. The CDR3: CASRDDALLIAKNIQYF. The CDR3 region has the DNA TGTGCCAGCAGGGACGACGCTCTCCTTATAGCCAAAAACATTCAGTACTTC.

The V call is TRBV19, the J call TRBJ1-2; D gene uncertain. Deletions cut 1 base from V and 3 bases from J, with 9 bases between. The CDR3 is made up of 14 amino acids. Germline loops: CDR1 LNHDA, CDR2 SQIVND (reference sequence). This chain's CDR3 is CASSIVGAYYGYTF. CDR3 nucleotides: TGTGCCAGTAGTATAGTCGGCGCATACTATGGCTACACCTTC.

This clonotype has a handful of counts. CDR3 nucleotide sequence: TGTGCCAGTAGTAACCCACAGGGAACGAACACCGGGGAGCTGTTTTTT. It codes for CASSNPQGTNTGELFF. The rearrangement uses TRBV19 and TRBJ2-2; D is possibly TRBD1 (6 bases). This CDR3 is built from 16 residues. Germline V lookup: CDR1 LNHDA, CDR2 SQIVND (reference sequence). V was trimmed by 4 bases and J by 0 bases, leaving 12 bases between them.

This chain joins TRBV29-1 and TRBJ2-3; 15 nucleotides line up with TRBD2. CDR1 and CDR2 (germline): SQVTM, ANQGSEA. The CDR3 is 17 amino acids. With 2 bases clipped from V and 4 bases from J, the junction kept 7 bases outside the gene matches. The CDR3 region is CSVEPGGLAGGADTQYF. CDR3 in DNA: TGCAGCGTTGAACCTGGCGGACTAGCGGGAGGGGCAGATACGCAGTATTTT.

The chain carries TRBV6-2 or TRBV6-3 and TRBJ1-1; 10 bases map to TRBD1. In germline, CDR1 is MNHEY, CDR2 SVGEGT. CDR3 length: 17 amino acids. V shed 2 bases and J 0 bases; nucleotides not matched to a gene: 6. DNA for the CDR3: TGTGCCAGCAGTTACCAAGACAGGGGGCCCGTGAACACTGAAGCTTTCTTT. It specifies CASSYQDRGPVNTEAFF.

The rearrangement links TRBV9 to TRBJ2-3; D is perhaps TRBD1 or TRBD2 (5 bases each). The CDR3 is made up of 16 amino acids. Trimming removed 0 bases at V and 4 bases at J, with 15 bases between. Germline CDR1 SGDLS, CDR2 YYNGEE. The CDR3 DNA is TGTGCCAGCAGCGTAGAGGGGAGAACAGAGGCAGATACGCAGTATTTT. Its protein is CASSVEGRTEADTQYF.

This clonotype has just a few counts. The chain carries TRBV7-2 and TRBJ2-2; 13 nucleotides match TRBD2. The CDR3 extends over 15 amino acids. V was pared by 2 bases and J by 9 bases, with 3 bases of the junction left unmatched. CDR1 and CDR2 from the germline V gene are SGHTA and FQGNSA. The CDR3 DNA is TGTGCCAGCAGCTTAACTAGCGGGGGGGCCTGGGAGCTGTTTTTT. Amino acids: CASSLTSGGAWELFF.

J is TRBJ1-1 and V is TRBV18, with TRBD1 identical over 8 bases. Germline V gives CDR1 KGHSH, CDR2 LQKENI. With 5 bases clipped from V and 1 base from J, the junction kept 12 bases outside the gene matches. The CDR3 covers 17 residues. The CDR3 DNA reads TGTGCCAGCTCAATAGGACAGGGAGTTTCAACGAACACTGAAGCTTTCTTT. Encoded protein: CASSIGQGVSTNTEAFF.

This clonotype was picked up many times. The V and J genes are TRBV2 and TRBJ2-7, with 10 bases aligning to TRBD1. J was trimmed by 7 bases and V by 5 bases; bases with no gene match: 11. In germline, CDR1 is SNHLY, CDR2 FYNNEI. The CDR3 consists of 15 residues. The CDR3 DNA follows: TGTGCCAGCAGTCGCTCCGGGACAGGGGCGAGAGAGCAGTACTTC. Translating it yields CASSRSGTGAREQYF.

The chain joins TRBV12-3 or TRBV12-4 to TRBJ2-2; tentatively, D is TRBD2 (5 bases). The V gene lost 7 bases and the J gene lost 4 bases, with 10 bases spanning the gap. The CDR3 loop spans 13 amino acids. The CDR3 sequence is CASTGVVTGELFF. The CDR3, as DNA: TGTGCCAGCACCGGGGTAGTCACCGGGGAGCTGTTTTTT.

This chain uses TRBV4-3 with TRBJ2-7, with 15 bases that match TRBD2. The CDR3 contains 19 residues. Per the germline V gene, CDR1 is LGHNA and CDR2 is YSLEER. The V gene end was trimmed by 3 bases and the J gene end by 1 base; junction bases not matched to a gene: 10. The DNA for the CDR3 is TGCGCCAGCAGCCACGATCTGGGACTAGCGGGAGGCGATTCCTACGAGCAGTACTTC. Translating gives CASSHDLGLAGGDSYEQYF.

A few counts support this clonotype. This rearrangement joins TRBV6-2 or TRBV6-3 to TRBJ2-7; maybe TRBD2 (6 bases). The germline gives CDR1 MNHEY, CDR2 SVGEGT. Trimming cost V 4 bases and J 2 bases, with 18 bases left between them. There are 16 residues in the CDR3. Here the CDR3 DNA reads TGTGCCAGCAGTTCAGGTCTAGCGCGGTTTACCTACGAGCAGTACTTC. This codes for CASSSGLARFTYEQYF.

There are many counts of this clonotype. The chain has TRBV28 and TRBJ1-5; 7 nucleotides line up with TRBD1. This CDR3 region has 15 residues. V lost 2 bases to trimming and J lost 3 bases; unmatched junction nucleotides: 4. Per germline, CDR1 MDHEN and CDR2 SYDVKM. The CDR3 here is CASSLKGAYNQPQHF. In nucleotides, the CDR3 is TGTGCCAGCAGTTTAAAGGGGGCGTACAATCAGCCCCAGCATTTT.

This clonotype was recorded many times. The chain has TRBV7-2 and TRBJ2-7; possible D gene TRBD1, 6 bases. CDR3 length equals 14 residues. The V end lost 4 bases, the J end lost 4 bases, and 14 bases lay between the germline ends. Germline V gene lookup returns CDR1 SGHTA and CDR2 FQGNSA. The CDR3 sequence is CASSYRDTGYEQYF. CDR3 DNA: TGTGCCAGCAGCTACCGGGACACGGGGTACGAGCAGTACTTC.

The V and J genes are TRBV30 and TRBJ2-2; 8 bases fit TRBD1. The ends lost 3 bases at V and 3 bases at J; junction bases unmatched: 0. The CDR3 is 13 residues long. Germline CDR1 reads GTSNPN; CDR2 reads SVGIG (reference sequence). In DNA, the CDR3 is TGTGCCTGGAGGACAGGGGACACCGGGGAGCTGTTTTTT. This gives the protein CAWRTGDTGELFF.

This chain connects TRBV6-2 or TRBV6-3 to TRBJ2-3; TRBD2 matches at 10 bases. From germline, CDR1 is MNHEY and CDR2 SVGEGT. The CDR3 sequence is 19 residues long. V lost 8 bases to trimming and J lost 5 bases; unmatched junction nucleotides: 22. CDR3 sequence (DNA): TGTGCCAGCCTTGGGGTAATTAAGCGGGGGGGCCATCCCCAAGATACGCAGTATTTT. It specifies CASLGVIKRGGHPQDTQYF.

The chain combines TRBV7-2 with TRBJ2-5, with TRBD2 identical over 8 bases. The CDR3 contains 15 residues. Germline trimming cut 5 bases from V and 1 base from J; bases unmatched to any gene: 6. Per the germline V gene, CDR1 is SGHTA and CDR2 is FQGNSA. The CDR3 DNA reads TGTGCCAGCAGCCCTGACAGCGGGAGCCAAGAGACCCAGTACTTC. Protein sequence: CASSPDSGSQETQYF.

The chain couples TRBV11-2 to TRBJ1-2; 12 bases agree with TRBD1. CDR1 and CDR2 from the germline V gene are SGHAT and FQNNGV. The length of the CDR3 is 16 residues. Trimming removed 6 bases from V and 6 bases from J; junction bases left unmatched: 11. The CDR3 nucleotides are TGTGCCAGCAGTCTTATCCGGGGACAGGGGGCGAATGGCTACACCTTC. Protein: CASSLIRGQGANGYTF.

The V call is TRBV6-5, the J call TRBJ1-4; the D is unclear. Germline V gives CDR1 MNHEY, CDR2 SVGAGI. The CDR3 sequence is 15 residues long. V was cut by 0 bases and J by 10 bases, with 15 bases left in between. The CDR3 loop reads CASSYSLYPPGKLFF. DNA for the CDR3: TGTGCCAGCAGTTACTCCCTTTACCCCCCGGGAAAACTGTTTTTT.

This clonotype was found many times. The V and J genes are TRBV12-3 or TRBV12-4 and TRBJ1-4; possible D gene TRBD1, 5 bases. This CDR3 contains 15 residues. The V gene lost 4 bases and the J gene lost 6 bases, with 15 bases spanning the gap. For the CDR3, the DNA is TGTGCCAGCAGTTCGTCCTTTCAGGGAGATGAAAAACTGTTTTTT. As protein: CASSSSFQGDEKLFF.

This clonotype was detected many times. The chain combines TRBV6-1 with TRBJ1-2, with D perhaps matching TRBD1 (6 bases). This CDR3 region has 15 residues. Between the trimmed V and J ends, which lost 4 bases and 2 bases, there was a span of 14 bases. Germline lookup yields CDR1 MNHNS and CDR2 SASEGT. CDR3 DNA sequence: TGTGCCAGCAGTGCTCGGACAGTGGCCAACTATGGCTACACCTTC. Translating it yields CASSARTVANYGYTF.

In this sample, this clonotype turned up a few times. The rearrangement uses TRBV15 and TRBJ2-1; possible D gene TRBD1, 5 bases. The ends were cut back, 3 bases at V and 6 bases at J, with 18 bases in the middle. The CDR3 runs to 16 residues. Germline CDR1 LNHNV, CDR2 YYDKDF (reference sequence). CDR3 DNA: TGTGCCACCAGCAGCCCTTTTCAACAGGTTCCCAATGAGCAGTTCTTC. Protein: CATSSPFQQVPNEQFF.

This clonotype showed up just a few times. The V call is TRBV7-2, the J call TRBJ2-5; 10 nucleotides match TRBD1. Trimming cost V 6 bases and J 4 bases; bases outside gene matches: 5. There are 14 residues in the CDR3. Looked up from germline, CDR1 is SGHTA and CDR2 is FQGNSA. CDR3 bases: TGTGCCAGCAGACCCGGGACAGGGGTAGAGACCCAGTACTTC. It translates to CASRPGTGVETQYF. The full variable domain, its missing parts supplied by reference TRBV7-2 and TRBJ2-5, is GAGVSQSPSNKVTEKGKDVELRCDPISGHTALYWYRQSLGQGLEFLIYFQGNSAPDKSGLPSDRFSAERTGGSVSTLTIQRTQQEDSAVYLCASRPGTGVETQYFGPGTRLLVL.

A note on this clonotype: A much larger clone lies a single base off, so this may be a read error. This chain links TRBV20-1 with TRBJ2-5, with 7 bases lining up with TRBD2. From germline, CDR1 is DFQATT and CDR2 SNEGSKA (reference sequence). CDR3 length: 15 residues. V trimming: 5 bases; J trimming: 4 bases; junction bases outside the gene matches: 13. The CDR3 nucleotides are TGCAGTGCTCCCCCGGGAGCGGGAAGGGGAGAGACCCAGTACTTC. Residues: CSAPPGAGRGETQYF.

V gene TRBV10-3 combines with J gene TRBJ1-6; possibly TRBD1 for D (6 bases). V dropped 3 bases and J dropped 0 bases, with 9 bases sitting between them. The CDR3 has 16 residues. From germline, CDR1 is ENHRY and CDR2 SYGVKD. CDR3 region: CAISEGQSSYNSPLHF. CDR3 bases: TGTGCCATCAGTGAAGGACAGAGCTCCTATAATTCACCCCTCCACTTT.

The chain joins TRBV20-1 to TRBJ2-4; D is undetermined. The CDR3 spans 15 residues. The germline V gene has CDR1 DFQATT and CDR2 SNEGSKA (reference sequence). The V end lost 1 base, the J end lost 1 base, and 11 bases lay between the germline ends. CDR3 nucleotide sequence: TGCAGTGCTAGAGTTAGGGTGTTGGCCAAAAACATTCAGTACTTC. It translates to CSARVRVLAKNIQYF.

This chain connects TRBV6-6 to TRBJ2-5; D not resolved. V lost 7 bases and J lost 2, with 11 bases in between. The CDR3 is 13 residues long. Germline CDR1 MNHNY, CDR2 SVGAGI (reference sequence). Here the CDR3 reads CASMSGLQETQYF. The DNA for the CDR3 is TGTGCCAGCATGTCCGGGCTGCAAGAGACCCAGTACTTC.

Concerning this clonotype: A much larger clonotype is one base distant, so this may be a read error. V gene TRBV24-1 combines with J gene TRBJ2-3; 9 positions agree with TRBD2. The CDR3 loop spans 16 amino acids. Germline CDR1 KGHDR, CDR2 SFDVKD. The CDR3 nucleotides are TGTGCCGCCAGTGATTTGGCTAGCGGGAAGGCAGATACGCAGTATTTT. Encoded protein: CAASDLASGKADTQYF.

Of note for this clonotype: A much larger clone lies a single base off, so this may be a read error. In nucleotides, the CDR3 is TGTGCCAGCCGCTACCTGAACCACTACGAGCAGTACTTC. The encoded protein is CASRYLNHYEQYF. The genes are TRBV6-1 and TRBJ2-7; D call uncertain. The CDR3 extends over 13 amino acids. V lost 8 bases and J lost 3, with 14 bases in between. Germline V gene sequence: CDR1 MNHNS, CDR2 SASEGT.

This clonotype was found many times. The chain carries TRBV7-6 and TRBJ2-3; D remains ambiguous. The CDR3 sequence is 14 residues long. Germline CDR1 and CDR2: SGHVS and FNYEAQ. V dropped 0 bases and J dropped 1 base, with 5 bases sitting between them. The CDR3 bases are TGTGCCAGCAGCTTAGCTCACCGCACAGATACGCAGTATTTT. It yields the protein CASSLAHRTDTQYF.

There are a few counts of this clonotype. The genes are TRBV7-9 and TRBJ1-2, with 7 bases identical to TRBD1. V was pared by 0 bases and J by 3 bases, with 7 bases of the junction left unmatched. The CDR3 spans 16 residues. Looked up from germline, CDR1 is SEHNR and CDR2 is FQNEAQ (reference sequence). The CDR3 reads CASSLARTGGDYGYTF. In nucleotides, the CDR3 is TGTGCCAGCAGCTTAGCACGGACAGGAGGCGACTATGGCTACACCTTC. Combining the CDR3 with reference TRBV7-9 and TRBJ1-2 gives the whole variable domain DTGVSQNPRHKITKRGQNVTFRCDPISEHNRLYWYRQTLGQGPEFLTYFQNEAQLEKSRLLSDRFSAERPKGSFSTLEIQRTEQGDSAMYLCASSLARTGGDYGYTFGSGTRLTVV.

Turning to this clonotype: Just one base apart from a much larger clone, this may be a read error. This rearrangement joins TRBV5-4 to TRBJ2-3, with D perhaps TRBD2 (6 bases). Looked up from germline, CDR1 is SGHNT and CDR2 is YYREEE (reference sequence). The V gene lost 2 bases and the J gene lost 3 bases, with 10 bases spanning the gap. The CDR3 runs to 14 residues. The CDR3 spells CASSFPGVTDTQYF. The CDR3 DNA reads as TGTGCCAGCAGCTTTCCGGGAGTAACAGATACGCAGTATTTT.